Listed below are T cell receptor beta chains from one sample, sequenced in a study of PD-1 blockade in mismatch repair-deficient tumors. Measured with immunoSEQ multiplex PCR; TCRdb has only the in-frame clones, and not every one. The sample contains about 16,000 clones, more than 70% of which appear only once. This specimen consisted of PBMCs, obtained before pembrolizumab treatment. The receptors shown here come from an adult with mismatch repair-deficient cancer. Each CDR3 is given with its conserved first and last residue. A D gene is named only where the DNA matches it firmly.

>TRBJ2-7|TRBV6-5|-
CASKTHGSYEQYF
>TRBJ1-2|TRBV18|-
CASSPRTGTEGEGYTF
>TRBJ1-1|TRBV7-3|-
CASSFGNTEAFF
>TRBJ2-3|TRBV4-1|-
CASSRTPSSTDTQYF
>TRBJ2-7|TRBV18|-
CASSRQVSYEQYF
>TRBJ2-1|TRBV19|-
CASSEGAGNNEQFF
>TRBJ1-2|TRBV30|-
CAWSDAPNYGYTF
>TRBJ2-3|TRBV6-4|-
CASSERGDTDTQYF
>TRBJ2-2|TRBV27|-
CASSFGGELFF
>TRBJ2-5|TRBV4-1|-
CASSQGWGSRRGETQYF
>TRBJ2-2|TRBV23-1|-
CASLRDKGYRGAVF
>TRBJ2-6|TRBV10-3|-
CATAFSGTSGANVLTF
>TRBJ1-2|TRBV7-9|-
CASTSPAQVAANDGYTF
>TRBJ2-7|TRBV4-2|-
CASSQDWRGLDEQYF
>TRBJ2-1|TRBV5-1|-
CASSLRTPSYNEQFF
>TRBJ2-1|TRBV7-3|TRBD2
CASSLEGTRITNEQFF
>TRBJ2-7|TRBV10-2|-
CASSVSPGESEQYF
>TRBJ2-6|TRBV7-2|-
CASSSPGTSGANVLTF
>TRBJ2-2|TRBV19|-
CASSMGTGELFF
>TRBJ1-3|TRBV4-2|-
CASSQSGTSGNTIYF
>TRBJ2-5|TRBV19|-
CASMALSGDGETQYF
>TRBJ2-6|TRBV6-4|-
CASSNSTSGANVLTF
>TRBJ2-7|TRBV4-1|-
CASSQGGSYEQYF
>TRBJ2-7|TRBV14|-
CASSQDYQGIEQYF
>TRBJ2-3|TRBV5-1|-
CASSLGGDLDTQYF
>TRBJ2-3|TRBV6-6|TRBD2
CASREGGRARDTQYF
>TRBJ2-7|TRBV30|-
CAWSVAVREQYF
>TRBJ1-1|TRBV2|TRBD1
CASSETGQGVTEAFF
>TRBJ1-2|TRBV5-4|-
CASSLKGLNYGYTF
>TRBJ2-1|TRBV15|TRBD2
CATSGRERGEGTRDYNEQFF
>TRBJ2-1|TRBV7-2|TRBD2
CASRTRLASNEQFF
>TRBJ2-7|TRBV5-1|TRBD2
CASSYDAGTSGYEQYF
>TRBJ2-3|TRBV30|TRBD2
CAWGTNTDTQYF
>TRBJ2-7|TRBV6-5|-
CASSQIASTGSEQYF
>TRBJ1-3|TRBV5-1|-
CASRQGGSGNTIYF
>TRBJ2-7|TRBV10-3|-
CAISLNRLGNYEQYF
>TRBJ2-2|TRBV7-6|TRBD2
CASSIRPGLANTGELFF
>TRBJ2-7|TRBV5-1|-
CASSLSRSYEQYF
>TRBJ2-7|TRBV19|-
CASSGSGFYEQYF
>TRBJ2-7|TRBV30|-
CAWTRGWPRYEQYF
>TRBJ2-1|TRBV27|TRBD1
CASSLTGSGNEQFF
>TRBJ2-7|TRBV11-2|TRBD2
CASSLEVAGVSYEQYF
>TRBJ1-1|TRBV28|-
CASSPSLQGNTEAFF
>TRBJ1-1|TRBV4-1|-
CASSQERLGAEAFF
>TRBJ2-2|TRBV19|TRBD2
CASSRLAGNTGELFF
>TRBJ2-3|TRBV6-1|-
CASSEGSGSTDTQYF
>TRBJ2-1|TRBV18|TRBD2
CASSPPGLGNEQFF
>TRBJ2-4|TRBV5-1|-
CASSLDDQNIQYF
>TRBJ1-5|TRBV28|-
CASIPGGNQPQHF
>TRBJ2-3|TRBV4-1|TRBD2
CASSPTPNPSGGTDTQYF
>TRBJ1-5|TRBV19|-
CASSILSEYSNQPQHF
>TRBJ1-1|TRBV9|TRBD1
CASSKGQGGTEAFF
>TRBJ1-5|TRBV7-2|TRBD1
CASSLTGGHYSNQPQHF